This T cell receptor beta chain was identified in a study of cytomegalovirus exposure and HLA in healthy donors. The study, taken as a whole, reports: Further analysis was carried out later, and it showed several of the most significant clusters appearing linked to common viral pathogens.

This clone has only one observation. Antigen: not known. Germline V gene lookup returns CDR1 SEHNR and CDR2 FQNEAQ (reference sequence). CDR3 length: 15 amino acids. Between the trimmed V and J ends, which lost 1 base and 5 bases, there was a span of 14 bases. It was with 60 Vbeta and 13 Jbeta primers that the PCR ran. Sequencing was performed with immunoSEQ multiplex PCR; in TCRdb, only in-frame clones are kept and a portion is missing. The table lists fewer than 250,000 clones, 60% to 80% of them singletons. Sequenced: PBMCs. This TCR derives from a woman aged 25-40 years in good health and CMV-seropositive. The chain has TRBV7-9 and TRBJ1-1, with D perhaps matching TRBD1 (5 bases). For the CDR3, the DNA is TGTGCCAGCAGCTTAGATGGCAGGGTCGTGACTGAAGCTTTCTTT. Translated: CASSLDGRVVTEAFF. The entire variable domain, with the rest obtained from reference TRBV7-9 and TRBJ1-1, is as follows: DTGVSQNPRHKITKRGQNVTFRCDPISEHNRLYWYRQTLGQGPEFLTYFQNEAQLEKSRLLSDRFSAERPKGSFSTLEIQRTEQGDSAMYLCASSLDGRVVTEAFFGQGTRLTVV.